The 31 T cell receptor beta chains given below trace back to one sample, sequenced in a study of blood T cells in healthy people across ages. Using a J-beta primer mix together with a sample-barcoded 5' primer, a second PCR was run for roughly 7 to 11 cycles. TCRdb called the 5' RACE reads again in MiXCR, with one record for every CDR3 protein. Of about 1,800,000 distinct CDR3 sequences listed, over 25% were seen once; the top ten hold 7.7%. The sample consisted of blood. Every receptor here comes from a woman in her thirties in good health.

There are many counts of this clonotype. The chain carries TRBV12-3 or TRBV12-4 and TRBJ2-7; D might be TRBD2 (6 bases). Deletions cut 4 bases from V and 4 bases from J, with 8 bases between. This CDR3 has 12 amino acids. In nucleotides, the CDR3 is TGTGCCAGCAGTTGGGGACTTTACGAGCAGTACTTC. This gives the protein CASSWGLYEQYF.

This clonotype was seen a few times. This rearrangement joins TRBV6-1 to TRBJ1-1; 10 nucleotides match TRBD1. With V trimmed by 10 bases and J by 4 bases, 12 bases remained unmatched. Germline V CDR1 and CDR2: MNHNS, SASEGT. The CDR3 spans 15 residues. The CDR3 coding sequence is TGTGCCACCCGTGGGACAGGGGATCAGGGCACTGAAGCTTTCTTT. Its protein product is CATRGTGDQGTEAFF.

The J gene is TRBJ2-7, the V gene TRBV30, with D uncertain. Germline V gives CDR1 GTSNPN, CDR2 SVGIG (reference sequence). Trimming removed 5 bases from V and 4 bases from J, with 15 bases in between. The CDR3 contains 13 residues. The CDR3 loop reads CAWDPGNKYEQYF. The CDR3 DNA reads as TGTGCCTGGGACCCCGGCAACAAGTACGAGCAGTACTTC.

Only one count was recorded for this clonotype. The chain combines TRBV20-1 with TRBJ1-5; the match to TRBD1 covers 7 bases. This CDR3 spans 14 amino acids. Germline V gives CDR1 DFQATT, CDR2 SNEGSKA (reference sequence). The V gene end was trimmed by 6 bases and the J gene end by 5 bases; junction bases not matched to a gene: 10. CDR3 region: CSARDPTGDQPQHF. For the CDR3, the DNA is TGCAGTGCACGAGATCCCACAGGGGATCAGCCCCAGCATTTT.

For this clonotype: A much larger clonotype is one base distant, so this may be a read error. This chain links TRBV29-1 with TRBJ2-5; D gene ambiguous. The J call may not be correct, given that the DNA end is closer to TRBJ2-7. Germline lookup yields CDR1 SQVTM and CDR2 ANQGSEA. CDR3 length: 12 amino acids. In DNA, the CDR3 is TGCAGCGTTGAAGGGGCCCCCTACGAGCAGTACTTC. It specifies CSVEGAPYEQYF.

The V and J genes are TRBV10-2 and TRBJ2-3, with a tentative D call TRBD2 (6 bases). CDR3 size: 15 residues. Trimming shortened V by 10 bases and J by 1 base, and 18 bases separated the two germline ends. Germline values: CDR1 WSHSY, CDR2 SAAADI. In DNA form, the CDR3 reads TGCGCCACCAGCCTGGGAACGGGGGGCACAGATACGCAGTATTTT. Its translation: CATSLGTGGTDTQYF.

On this clonotype: Mismatch with germline at one junction end may stem from a read error. The chain has TRBV7-2 and TRBJ2-1; no clear D gene. The V gene's germline CDR1 is SGHTA and CDR2 FQGNSA. The CDR3 runs 15 residues. CDR3 in amino acids: CASGLLTGSYNEQFF. DNA for the CDR3: TGTGCCAGCGGCTTACTAACCGGCTCCTACAATGAGCAGTTCTTC.

The chain couples TRBV6-5 to TRBJ1-1, with a tentative D call TRBD1 (5 bases). Trimming removed 0 bases at V and 3 bases at J, with 11 bases between. CDR1 is MNHEY and CDR2 is SVGAGI in the germline V gene. This CDR3 has 15 amino acids. CDR3 DNA sequence: TGTGCCAGCAGTTACTCGAACCAGGGCTACACTGAAGCTTTCTTT. Residues: CASSYSNQGYTEAFF.

The V call is TRBV5-1, the J call TRBJ2-3, with 7 positions matching TRBD2. This CDR3 contains 14 residues. Per germline, CDR1 SGHRS and CDR2 YFSETQ. With 4 bases clipped from V and 8 bases from J, the junction kept 10 bases outside the gene matches. The CDR3 protein is CASSGGSEVATQYF. In DNA form, the CDR3 reads TGCGCCAGCAGCGGCGGGAGTGAGGTGGCTACGCAGTATTTT.

This clonotype came up a few times. The rearrangement joins TRBV5-1 to TRBJ2-5; D unresolved. Deletions cut 4 bases from V and 0 bases from J, with 10 bases between. From germline, CDR1 is SGHRS and CDR2 YFSETQ. This CDR3 has 14 residues. The CDR3, as DNA: TGCGCCAGCAGCACAGAGCTGAACCAAGAGACCCAGTACTTC. It is translated as CASSTELNQETQYF.

This clonotype was counted at least ten times. The rearrangement uses TRBV3-1 and TRBJ2-3; D remains ambiguous. The CDR3 covers 11 residues. The V end was cut by 1 base, the J end by 5 bases, with 1 base between. CDR1 and CDR2 from the germline V gene are LGHDT and YNNKEL (reference sequence). CDR3 bases: TGTGCCAGCAGCCAAGGAGATACGCAGTATTTT. Translated: CASSQGDTQYF.

In regard to this clonotype: The junction departs from germline at one end; a sequencing error may be responsible. V and J are TRBV7-6 and TRBJ2-7; TRBD1 might be the D (6 bases). The germline gives CDR1 SGHVS, CDR2 FNYEAQ. The CDR3 loop spans 15 amino acids. The CDR3 coding sequence is TGTACCAGCAGCTTAGGAATGGGGGCTACCTACGAGCAGTACTTC. Amino acid sequence: CTSSLGMGATYEQYF.

In this sample, this clonotype turned up a few times. The V call is TRBV5-1, the J call TRBJ2-3; 8 bases align to TRBD2. The CDR3 sequence is 15 residues long. Losses at the gene ends were 2 bases for V and 5 bases for J; bases not matched to a gene: 7. Germline V gives CDR1 SGHRS, CDR2 YFSETQ. The CDR3 nucleotides read TGCGCCAGCAGCTTCGGTAGCGGGGTCCAAGATACGCAGTATTTT. Translated, it gives CASSFGSGVQDTQYF.

This clonotype occurred a few times. The rearrangement joins TRBV12-3 or TRBV12-4 to TRBJ1-2, with 11 bases identical to TRBD1. The CDR3 is 15 amino acids. V trimming: 5 bases; J trimming: 4 bases; junction bases outside the gene matches: 6. DNA for the CDR3: TGTGCCAGCAGTGCGGGGACAGGGGGAGCCTATGGCTACACCTTC. Amino acid sequence: CASSAGTGGAYGYTF.

This clonotype was recorded a few times. The V and J genes are TRBV4-1 and TRBJ2-2; no firm D call. CDR1 and CDR2 (germline): MGHRA, YSYEKL. The V and J ends lost 4 bases and 7 bases respectively, with 7 bases between them. This CDR3 has 12 amino acids. DNA for the CDR3: TGCGCCAGCAGCCCCCAAAGCGGGGAGCTGTTTTTT. This sequence encodes CASSPQSGELFF.

There are a few counts of this clonotype. In DNA form, the CDR3 reads TGTGCCACCAGCACCCCGGGACGGACCTACAATGAGCAGTTCTTC. Amino acids: CATSTPGRTYNEQFF. The rearrangement links TRBV15 to TRBJ2-1; D possibly matches TRBD1 or TRBD2 (5 bases each). CDR1 LNHNV and CDR2 YYDKDF come from the germline V gene (reference sequence). The CDR3 spans 15 residues. With 4 bases removed from V and 2 bases from J, the gap between germline ends came to 12 bases.

V usage is TRBV20-1 and J usage is TRBJ2-1; D might be TRBD1 or TRBD2, each matching 6 bases. The CDR3 contains 14 residues. Germline CDR1 reads DFQATT; CDR2 reads SNEGSKA (reference sequence). V lost 6 bases, J lost 5 bases, and 17 bases lay in between. CDR3 bases: TGCAGTGCGGCGACGGGGGCTAGGGACAATGAGCAGTTCTTC. Its translation: CSAATGARDNEQFF.

This rearrangement joins TRBV7-9 to TRBJ2-3, with no clear D. V dropped 4 bases and J dropped 2 bases, with 10 bases sitting between them. This CDR3 contains 14 residues. Germline V lookup: CDR1 SEHNR, CDR2 FQNEAQ (reference sequence). The CDR3 loop reads CASSSFQFTDTQYF. As DNA, the CDR3 is TGTGCCAGCAGCTCTTTCCAGTTCACAGATACGCAGTATTTT.

V and J are TRBV12-3 or TRBV12-4 and TRBJ2-7; 7 positions agree with TRBD1. CDR3 length: 15 residues. The junction had 14 bases not matched to a gene; V was cut back by 3 bases and J by 9 bases. The CDR3 region is CASSFPLTGPGGQYF. The CDR3 nucleotides are TGTGCCAGCAGTTTCCCATTGACAGGGCCGGGTGGGCAGTACTTC.

V gene TRBV7-2 combines with J gene TRBJ2-1, with D tentatively TRBD2 (6 bases). The CDR3 totals 13 residues. V dropped 7 bases and J dropped 6 bases, with 13 bases sitting between them. Germline CDR1 is SGHTA and CDR2 is FQGNSA. DNA of the CDR3: TGTGCCAGCACCCCGCAGGAGGGCAATGAGCAGTTCTTC. It encodes CASTPQEGNEQFF.

This clonotype turned up a few times. The genes are TRBV2 and TRBJ2-7; 7 bases are a match to TRBD1. There are 16 residues in the CDR3. CDR1 and CDR2 from the germline V gene are SNHLY and FYNNEI. J lost 1 base, V lost 5 bases, and 11 bases had no gene match. The CDR3 nucleotides read TGTGCCAGCAGTCTACCCCGAACAGGGGAATCCTACGAGCAGTACTTC. Its protein product is CASSLPRTGESYEQYF.

The DNA of the CDR3 is TGTGCCAGCAGCCAAGGGGGTCTGAGTAGAGGGGGGGCGTACGAGCAGTACTTC. Residues: CASSQGGLSRGGAYEQYF. The chain uses TRBV4-2 and TRBJ2-4; possibly TRBD2 for D (7 bases). The end of the DNA is better explained by TRBJ2-7, so the J call may be wrong. Germline CDR1 reads LGHNA; CDR2 reads YNFKEQ. This CDR3 comprises 18 residues.

This clonotype was recorded once. The rearrangement uses TRBV19 and TRBJ2-1, with D perhaps TRBD1 (5 bases). CDR1 is LNHDA and CDR2 is SQIVND in the germline V gene (reference sequence). This CDR3 is 16 amino acids long. V lost 3 bases and J lost 4, with 16 bases in between. CDR3 loop: CASSMRYEAGYNEQFF. CDR3 sequence (DNA): TGTGCCAGTAGTATGCGCTATGAGGCAGGGTACAATGAGCAGTTCTTC.

This clonotype was seen many times. The rearrangement links TRBV12-3 or TRBV12-4 to TRBJ2-7, with 9 bases fitting TRBD1. The CDR3 is made up of 15 amino acids. V shed 4 bases, J shed 5 bases, and the junction held 9 bases outside the gene matches. CDR3 in DNA: TGTGCCAGCAGTTCCTCCGGGACAGGGAGCGACGAGCAGTACTTC. Translated, it gives CASSSSGTGSDEQYF.

The chain couples TRBV20-1 to TRBJ2-1; the D gene is possibly TRBD2 (7 bases). Deletions cut 3 bases from V and 6 bases from J, with 15 bases between. CDR3 size: 14 residues. Germline lookup yields CDR1 DFQATT and CDR2 SNEGSKA (reference sequence). The CDR3 coding sequence is TGCAGTGCTAGTGAACGGGGGGCCTGCAATGAGCAGTTCTTC. This encodes CSASERGACNEQFF.

The chain combines TRBV20-1 with TRBJ2-2; D is unclear. The CDR3 extends over 13 amino acids. Germline V gives CDR1 DFQATT, CDR2 SNEGSKA (reference sequence). Trimming stripped 3 bases from V and 6 bases from J, with 11 bases between. CDR3 loop: CSARPQLAGELFF. DNA for the CDR3: TGCAGTGCTAGGCCCCAGTTGGCCGGGGAGCTGTTTTTT.

In this sample, this clonotype turned up a few times. The chain uses TRBV20-1 and TRBJ2-1; possibly TRBD2 for D (5 bases). V dropped 3 bases and J dropped 3 bases, with 12 bases sitting between them. CDR1 is DFQATT, CDR2 SNEGSKA, per germline (reference sequence). The CDR3 runs to 14 residues. CDR3 DNA: TGCAGTGCTAGGGGCGGGCTTGGCTACAATGAGCAGTTCTTC. This translates into CSARGGLGYNEQFF.

Regarding this clonotype: An end of the junction differs from the germline gene, which may be a read error. The chain recombines TRBV2 with TRBJ2-3; D unclear. Germline CDR1 and CDR2: SNHLY and FYNNEI. The CDR3 is made up of 14 amino acids. The CDR3 DNA reads TGTGCCACAAAAGGAAGGGCGAGCACAGATATGCAGTATTTT. It codes for CATKGRASTDMQYF.

This clonotype was counted at least ten times. The V call is TRBV6-6, the J call TRBJ1-5; 7 bases align to TRBD1. The CDR3 totals 14 residues. V trimming: 5 bases; J trimming: 3 bases; junction bases outside the gene matches: 4. Germline CDR1 reads MNHNY; CDR2 reads SVGAGI (reference sequence). The CDR3 protein is CASSRTGLNQPQHF. CDR3 nucleotide sequence: TGTGCCAGCAGTCGGACAGGACTCAATCAGCCCCAGCATTTT.

The V and J genes are TRBV5-4 and TRBJ2-2; 10 bases fit TRBD1. V shed 3 bases, J shed 6 bases, and the junction held 8 bases outside the gene matches. The CDR3 totals 16 residues. Germline V CDR1 and CDR2: SGHNT, YYREEE (reference sequence). The CDR3 is CASSSRTGGVAGELFF. For the CDR3, the DNA is TGTGCCAGCAGCTCCCGGACAGGGGGGGTGGCCGGGGAGCTGTTTTTT.

This clonotype was observed a few times. The V call is TRBV27, the J call TRBJ2-5; 9 bases fit TRBD1. Germline assignment: CDR1 MNHEY and CDR2 SMNVEV (reference sequence). V dropped 4 bases and J dropped 13; count of bases not matched to a gene: 16. The CDR3 runs 15 residues. CDR3 bases: TGTGCCAGCAGTTATGGACAGGGGAGACCTTACGAGCGGTACTTC. Residues: CASSYGQGRPYERYF.